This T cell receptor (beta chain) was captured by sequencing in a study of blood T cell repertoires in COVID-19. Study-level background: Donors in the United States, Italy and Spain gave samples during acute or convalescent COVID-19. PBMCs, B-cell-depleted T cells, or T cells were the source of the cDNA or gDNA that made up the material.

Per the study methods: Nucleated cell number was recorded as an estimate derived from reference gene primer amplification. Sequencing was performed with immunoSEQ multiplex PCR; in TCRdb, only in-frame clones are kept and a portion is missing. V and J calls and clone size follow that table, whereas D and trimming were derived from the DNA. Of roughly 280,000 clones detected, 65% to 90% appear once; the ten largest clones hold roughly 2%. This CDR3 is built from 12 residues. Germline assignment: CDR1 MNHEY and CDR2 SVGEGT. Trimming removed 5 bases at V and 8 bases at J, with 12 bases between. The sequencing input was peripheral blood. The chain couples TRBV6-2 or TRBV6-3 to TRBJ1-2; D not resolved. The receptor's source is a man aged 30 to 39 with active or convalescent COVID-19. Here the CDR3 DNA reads TGTGCCAGCAGTGAGGGTTACGGAGGCTACACCTTC. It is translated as CASSEGYGGYTF.